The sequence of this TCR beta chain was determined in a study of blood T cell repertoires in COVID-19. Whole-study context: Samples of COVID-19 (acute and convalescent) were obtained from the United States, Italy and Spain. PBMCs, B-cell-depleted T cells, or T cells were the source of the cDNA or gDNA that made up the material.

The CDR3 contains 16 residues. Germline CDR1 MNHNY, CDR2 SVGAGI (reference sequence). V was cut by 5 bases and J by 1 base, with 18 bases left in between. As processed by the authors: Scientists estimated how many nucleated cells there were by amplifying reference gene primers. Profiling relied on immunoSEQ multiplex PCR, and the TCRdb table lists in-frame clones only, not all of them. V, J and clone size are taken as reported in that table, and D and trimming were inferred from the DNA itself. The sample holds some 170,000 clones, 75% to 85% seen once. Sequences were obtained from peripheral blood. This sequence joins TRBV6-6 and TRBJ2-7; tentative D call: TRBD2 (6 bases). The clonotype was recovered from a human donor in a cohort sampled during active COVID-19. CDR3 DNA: TGTGCCAGCAGTCCTCGTTTGGGGGGAGGTTCCTACGAGCAGTACTTC. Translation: CASSPRLGGGSYEQYF.